These T cell receptor beta chains were read from a single sample in a study of blood T cell repertoires in COVID-19. Here immunoSEQ multiplex PCR was the method, and the copy in TCRdb shows in-frame clones only, minus some. The sample includes a few hundred thousand clones, approximately 90% of them seen just once. Sequencing used PBMCs or T cells enriched from blood (not recorded which). The receptors shown here come from a woman aged 18 to 35 who had recovered from COVID-19. Both conserved end residues are part of each CDR3.

TRBJ2-7 | TRBV5-4 | CASSPGPGNYEQYF
TRBJ2-2 | TRBV11-2 | CASSPGTANTGELFF
TRBJ1-1 | TRBV7-3 | CASSIGQGAEAFF
TRBJ1-2 | TRBV3-1/TRBV3-2 | CASSQDWGDGYTF
TRBJ2-1 | TRBV5-4 | CASSLVIAASSYNEQFF
TRBJ2-5 | TRBV2 | CASSAHSGGQQETQYF
TRBJ1-4 | TRBV5-1 | CASGTGANEKLFF
TRBJ2-5 | TRBV7-2 | CASSLRGAGQETQYF
TRBJ1-5 | TRBV28 | CASNRGTGIYSNQPQHF
TRBJ1-3 | TRBV9 | CASSVGIGTGERPGNTIYF
TRBJ2-5 | TRBV27 | CASSFSPSAQETQYF
TRBJ2-7 | TRBV5-1 | CASSPMGQSSSYEQYF
TRBJ2-7 | TRBV5-1 | CASSLGQGTGGEQYF
TRBJ2-2 | TRBV4-2 | CASSSGTGDTGELFF
TRBJ1-1 | TRBV9 | CASSAVGGVGTEAFF
TRBJ1-4 | TRBV27 | CASGRGATNEKLFF
TRBJ1-5 | TRBV10-2 | CASSAQGTVGGQPQHF
TRBJ1-1 | TRBV11-2 | CASSKGTVYMNTEAFF
TRBJ1-4 | TRBV5-6 | CASSLVQSATNEKLFF
TRBJ2-5 | TRBV9 | CASSPRAGGQETQYF
TRBJ2-7 | TRBV4-2 | CASSQQKGGAFPYEQYF
TRBJ1-2 | TRBV21-1 | CASSTPLGQVAYGYTF
TRBJ1-2 | TRBV5-1 | CASSLVVSGQGFYGYTF
TRBJ1-2 | TRBV2 | CASSAGERGGYTF
TRBJ2-3 | TRBV9 | CASSQGPTDTQYF
TRBJ2-3 | TRBV27 | CASSSPAGGADTQYF
TRBJ2-3 | TRBV27 | CASSSTSGSTDTQYF
TRBJ1-3 | TRBV3-1/TRBV3-2 | CASSQRETGNTIYF
TRBJ2-1 | TRBV2 | CASTNLRFGGDEQFF